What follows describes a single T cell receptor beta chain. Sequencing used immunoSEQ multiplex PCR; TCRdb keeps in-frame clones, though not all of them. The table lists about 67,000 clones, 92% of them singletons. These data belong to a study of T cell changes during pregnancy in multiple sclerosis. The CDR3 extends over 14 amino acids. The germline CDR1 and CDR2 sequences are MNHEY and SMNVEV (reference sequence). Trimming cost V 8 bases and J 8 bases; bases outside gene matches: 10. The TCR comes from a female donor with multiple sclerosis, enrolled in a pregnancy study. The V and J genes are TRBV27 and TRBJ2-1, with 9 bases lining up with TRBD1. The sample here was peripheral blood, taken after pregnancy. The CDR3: CASYRDRDFDEQFF. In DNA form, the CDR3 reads TGTGCCAGCTACCGGGACAGGGACTTTGATGAGCAGTTCTTC.